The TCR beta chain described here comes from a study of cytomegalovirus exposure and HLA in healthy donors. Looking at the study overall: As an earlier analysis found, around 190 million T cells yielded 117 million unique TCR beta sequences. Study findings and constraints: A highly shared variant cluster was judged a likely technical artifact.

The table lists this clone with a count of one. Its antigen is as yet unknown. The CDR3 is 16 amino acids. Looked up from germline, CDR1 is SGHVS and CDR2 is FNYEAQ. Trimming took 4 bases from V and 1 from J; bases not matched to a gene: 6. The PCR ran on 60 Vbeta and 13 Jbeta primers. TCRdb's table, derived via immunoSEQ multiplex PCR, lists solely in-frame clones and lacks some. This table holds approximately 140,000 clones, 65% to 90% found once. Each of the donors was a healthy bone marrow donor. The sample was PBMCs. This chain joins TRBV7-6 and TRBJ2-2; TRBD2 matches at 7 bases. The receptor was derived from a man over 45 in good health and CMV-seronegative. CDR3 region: CASSSLGGGNTGELFF. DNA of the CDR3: TGTGCCAGCAGCTCCCTTGGCGGGGGGAACACCGGGGAGCTGTTTTTT.